Here is one T cell receptor beta chain with its context. Localized lung adenocarcinoma, a non-small cell lung cancer, affected the donors. The data belong to a study of CD4 and CD8 cells across lung adenocarcinoma regions. CDR1 is MNHNS, CDR2 SASEGT, per germline. CDR3 length equals 16 residues. TCRdb analysed the PCR reads with MiXCR anew, one entry per CDR3 protein. This repertoire shows nearly 4,000 distinct CDR3 sequences, about 53% found once; its top ten account for roughly 24%. The chain joins TRBV6-1 to TRBJ2-7; TRBD1 matches 9 bases. Near its end, the DNA agrees better with TRBJ2-5, so the J call may be wrong. The sample was CD4+ T cells from the margin of a lung tumor. The clonotype was recovered from a female donor with lung adenocarcinoma. The CD4 and CD8 labels of this study may be unreliable. This chain's CDR3 is CASSEGQGSGQETQYF. The CDR3 nucleotides read TGTGCCAGCAGTGAGGGACAGGGTTCGGGCCAAGAGACCCAGTACTTC.